A single sample gave rise to the 6 T cell receptor beta chains below, sequenced in a study of CD8 T cells in Susac syndrome. A quantity of roughly 0.5 to 1 ug RNA underwent reverse transcription using random hexamers. TCRdb re-called the immunoSEQ multiplex PCR reads with MiXCR, one entry per CDR3 protein. The data show around 200,000 distinct CDR3 sequences, 95% seen once. Sequencing was done on a sample of CD4+ T cells from PBMCs. The origin of the receptors is a human donor with multiple sclerosis.

This clonotype was recorded once. The CDR3 here is CSVIGGFGFGELFF. The CDR3, as DNA: TGCAGCGTTATTGGCGGGTTTGGCTTCGGGGAGCTGTTTTTT. The chain is built from TRBV29-1 and TRBJ2-2; D possibly corresponds to TRBD2 (5 bases). Trimming stripped 5 bases from V and 7 bases from J, with 17 bases between. The length of the CDR3 is 14 residues. The germline gives CDR1 SQVTM, CDR2 ANQGSEA.

The table lists this clonotype with a count of one. The rearrangement links TRBV5-1 to TRBJ1-5; D unresolved. Germline assignment: CDR1 SGHRS and CDR2 YFSETQ. This CDR3 region has 15 residues. V was pared by 0 bases and J by 0 bases, with 7 bases between. The CDR3 loop is CASSLGLNSNQPQHF. The CDR3 DNA reads as TGCGCCAGCAGCTTGGGACTAAATAGCAATCAGCCCCAGCATTTT.

The rearrangement joins TRBV4-2 to TRBJ1-5; possible D gene TRBD1, 6 bases. The CDR3 has 17 residues. Germline V gene lookup returns CDR1 LGHNA and CDR2 YNFKEQ. V was cut by 3 bases and J by 7 bases, with 22 bases left in between. CDR3 loop: CASSHLDIGQLAQPQHF. In nucleotides, the CDR3 is TGTGCCAGCAGCCACTTAGACATCGGACAGTTAGCCCAGCCCCAGCATTTT.

This clonotype has only one observation. The rearrangement joins TRBV30 to TRBJ1-5; 9 bases are shared with TRBD1. CDR1 is GTSNPN and CDR2 is SVGIG in the germline V gene (reference sequence). The CDR3 has 14 amino acids. V trimming: 5 bases; J trimming: 7 bases; junction bases outside the gene matches: 9. The CDR3 region is CAWQQGAGRQPQHF. The CDR3 nucleotides are TGTGCCTGGCAACAGGGGGCTGGTAGGCAGCCCCAGCATTTT. The full variable domain, completed using reference TRBV30 and TRBJ1-5, is SQTIHQWPATLVQPVGSPLSLECTVEGTSNPNLYWYRQAAGRGLQLLFYSVGIGQISSEVPQNLSASRPQDRQFILSSKKLLLSDSGFYLCAWQQGAGRQPQHFGDGTRLSIL.

The rearrangement links TRBV20-1 to TRBJ2-4; D is possibly TRBD1 or TRBD2 (6 bases each). The CDR3 is 11 amino acids. CDR1 and CDR2 (germline): DFQATT, SNEGSKA (reference sequence). Trimming stripped 6 bases from V and 6 bases from J, with 9 bases between. CDR3 in DNA: TGCAGTGCAGGAGGGGGAAACATTCAGTACTTC. Its protein product is CSAGGGNIQYF.

V usage is TRBV5-1 and J usage is TRBJ1-1; possible D gene TRBD1, 5 bases. The CDR3 length is 11 residues. Trimming stripped 6 bases from V and 8 bases from J, with 11 bases between. Germline V gene lookup returns CDR1 SGHRS and CDR2 YFSETQ. The chain's CDR3 is CASKVQDEAFF. For the CDR3, the DNA is TGCGCCAGCAAAGTACAGGACGAAGCTTTCTTT.